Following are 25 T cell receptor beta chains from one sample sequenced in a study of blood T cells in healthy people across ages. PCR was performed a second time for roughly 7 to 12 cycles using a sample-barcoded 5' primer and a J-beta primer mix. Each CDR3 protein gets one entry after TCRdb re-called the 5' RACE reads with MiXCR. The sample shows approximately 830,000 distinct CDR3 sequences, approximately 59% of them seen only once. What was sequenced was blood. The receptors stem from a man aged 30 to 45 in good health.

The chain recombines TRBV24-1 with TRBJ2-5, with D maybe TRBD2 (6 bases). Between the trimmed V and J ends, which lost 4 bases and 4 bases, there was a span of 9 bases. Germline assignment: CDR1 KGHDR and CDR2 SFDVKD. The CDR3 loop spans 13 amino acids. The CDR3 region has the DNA TGTGCCACCAGTGAAGGAGGGATAGAGACCCAGTACTTC. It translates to CATSEGGIETQYF.

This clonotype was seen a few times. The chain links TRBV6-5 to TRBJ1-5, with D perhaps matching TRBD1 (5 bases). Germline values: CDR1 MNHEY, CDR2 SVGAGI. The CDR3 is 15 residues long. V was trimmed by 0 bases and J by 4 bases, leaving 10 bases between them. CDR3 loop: CASSYSGLPNQPQHF. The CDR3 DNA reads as TGTGCCAGCAGTTACTCGGGACTCCCTAATCAGCCCCAGCATTTT.

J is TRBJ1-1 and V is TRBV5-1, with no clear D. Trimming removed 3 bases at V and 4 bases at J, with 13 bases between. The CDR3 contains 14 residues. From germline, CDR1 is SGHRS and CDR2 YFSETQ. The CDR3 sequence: CASSSTSGSTEAFF. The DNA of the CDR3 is TGCGCCAGCAGCTCTACCTCGGGGAGCACTGAAGCTTTCTTT.

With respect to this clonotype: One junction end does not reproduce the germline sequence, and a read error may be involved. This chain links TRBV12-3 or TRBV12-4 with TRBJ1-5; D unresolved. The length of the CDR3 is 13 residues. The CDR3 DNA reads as TGTGCCTGCAGTTTGGGAAACAATCAGCCCCAGCATTTT. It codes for CACSLGNNQPQHF.

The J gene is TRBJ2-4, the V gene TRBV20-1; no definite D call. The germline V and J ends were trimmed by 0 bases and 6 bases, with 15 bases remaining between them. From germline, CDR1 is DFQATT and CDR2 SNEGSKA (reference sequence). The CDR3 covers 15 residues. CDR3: CSARERSAPGNIQYF. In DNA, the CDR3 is TGCAGTGCTAGAGAGCGTTCTGCCCCAGGAAACATTCAGTACTTC.

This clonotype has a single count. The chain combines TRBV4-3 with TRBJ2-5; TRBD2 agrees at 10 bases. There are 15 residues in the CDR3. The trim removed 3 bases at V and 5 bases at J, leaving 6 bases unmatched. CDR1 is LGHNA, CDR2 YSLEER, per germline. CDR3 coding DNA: TGCGCCAGCAGCCAGGAAGCGGGGGGGGCTGAGACCCAGTACTTC. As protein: CASSQEAGGAETQYF.

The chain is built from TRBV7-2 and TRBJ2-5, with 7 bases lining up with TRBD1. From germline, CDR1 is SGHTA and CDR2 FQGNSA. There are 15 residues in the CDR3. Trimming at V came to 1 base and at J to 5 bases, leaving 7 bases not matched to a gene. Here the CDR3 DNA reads TGTGCCAGCAGCTTAGGGCTAGGGGGCGACGAGACCCAGTACTTC. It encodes CASSLGLGGDETQYF.

The CDR3 nucleotides read TGTGCCAGCAGGATCGGGGCAGGGAGGACCTACGAGCAGTACTTC. Encoded protein: CASRIGAGRTYEQYF. The chain is built from TRBV28 and TRBJ2-7; possibly TRBD2 for D (6 bases). The CDR3 extends over 15 amino acids. Trimming removed 6 bases at V and 2 bases at J, with 17 bases between. Germline CDR1 and CDR2: MDHEN and SYDVKM.

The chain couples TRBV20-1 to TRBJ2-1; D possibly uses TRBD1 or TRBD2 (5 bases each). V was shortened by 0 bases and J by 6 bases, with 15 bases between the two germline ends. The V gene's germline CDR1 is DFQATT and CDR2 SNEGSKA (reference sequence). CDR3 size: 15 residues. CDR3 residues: CSARETPGRLNEQFF. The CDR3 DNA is TGCAGTGCTAGAGAAACCCCGGGACGGCTCAATGAGCAGTTCTTC.

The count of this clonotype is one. CDR3 DNA sequence: TGCGCCAGCAGCCCGAACGTGGGGAGCTCCTACAATGAGCAGTTCTTC. Encoded protein: CASSPNVGSSYNEQFF. This chain uses TRBV4-3 with TRBJ2-1, with D possibly TRBD2 on 5 matching bases. Trimming took 4 bases from V and 0 from J, leaving 13 bases between them. This CDR3 has 16 amino acids. Looked up from germline, CDR1 is LGHNA and CDR2 is YSLEER.

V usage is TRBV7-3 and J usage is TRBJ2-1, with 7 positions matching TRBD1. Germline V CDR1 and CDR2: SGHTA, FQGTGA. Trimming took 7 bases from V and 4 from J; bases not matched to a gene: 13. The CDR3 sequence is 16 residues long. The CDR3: CASTTRGTDTYNEQFF. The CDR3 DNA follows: TGTGCCAGCACCACTAGGGGGACAGATACTTACAATGAGCAGTTCTTC.

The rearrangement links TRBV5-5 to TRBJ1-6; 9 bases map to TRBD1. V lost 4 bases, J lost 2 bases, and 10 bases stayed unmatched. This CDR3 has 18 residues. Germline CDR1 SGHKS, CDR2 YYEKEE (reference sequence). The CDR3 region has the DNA TGTGCCAGCAGCGGCACAAGGGACAGGGAGGCCTATAATTCACCCCTCCACTTT. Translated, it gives CASSGTRDREAYNSPLHF.

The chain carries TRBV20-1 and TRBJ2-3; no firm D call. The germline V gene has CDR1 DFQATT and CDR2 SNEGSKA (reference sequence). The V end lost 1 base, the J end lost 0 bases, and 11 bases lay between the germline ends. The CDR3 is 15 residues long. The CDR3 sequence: CSARVERASTDTQYF. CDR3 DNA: TGCAGTGCTAGAGTCGAAAGGGCTAGCACAGATACGCAGTATTTT.

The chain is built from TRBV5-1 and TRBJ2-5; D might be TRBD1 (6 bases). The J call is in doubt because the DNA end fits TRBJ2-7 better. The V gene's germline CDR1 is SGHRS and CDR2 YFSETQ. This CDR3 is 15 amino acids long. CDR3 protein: CASSPRQDTGYEQYF. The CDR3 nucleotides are TGCGCCAGCAGCCCCCGACAGGACACGGGCTACGAGCAGTACTTC.

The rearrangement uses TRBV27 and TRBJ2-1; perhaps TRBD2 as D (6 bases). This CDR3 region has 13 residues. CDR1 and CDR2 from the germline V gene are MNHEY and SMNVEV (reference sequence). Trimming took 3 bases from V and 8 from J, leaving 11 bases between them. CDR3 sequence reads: CASSFWGVDEQFF. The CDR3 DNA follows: TGTGCCAGCAGTTTCTGGGGGGTTGATGAGCAGTTCTTC.

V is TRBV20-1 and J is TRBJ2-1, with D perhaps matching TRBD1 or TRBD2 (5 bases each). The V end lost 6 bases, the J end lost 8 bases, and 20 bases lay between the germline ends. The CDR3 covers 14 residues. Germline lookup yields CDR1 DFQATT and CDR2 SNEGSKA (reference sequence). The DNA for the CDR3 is TGCAGTGCCACGGCTAGCTTGGGACGGGATGAGCAGTTCTTC. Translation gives CSATASLGRDEQFF.

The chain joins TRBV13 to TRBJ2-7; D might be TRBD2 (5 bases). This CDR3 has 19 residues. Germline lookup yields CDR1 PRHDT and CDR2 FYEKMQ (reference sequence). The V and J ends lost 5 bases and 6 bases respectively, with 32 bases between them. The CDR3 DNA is TGTGCCAGCAGCCCCGATCCCGGAGGCGGCAGCAACTTGGGCCGCGAGCAGTACTTC. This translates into CASSPDPGGGSNLGREQYF.

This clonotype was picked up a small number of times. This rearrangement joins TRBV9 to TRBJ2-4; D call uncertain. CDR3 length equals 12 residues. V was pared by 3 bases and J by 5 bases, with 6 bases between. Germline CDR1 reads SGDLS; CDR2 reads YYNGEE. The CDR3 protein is CASSGPENIQYF. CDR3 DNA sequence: TGTGCCAGCAGCGGACCGGAAAACATTCAGTACTTC.

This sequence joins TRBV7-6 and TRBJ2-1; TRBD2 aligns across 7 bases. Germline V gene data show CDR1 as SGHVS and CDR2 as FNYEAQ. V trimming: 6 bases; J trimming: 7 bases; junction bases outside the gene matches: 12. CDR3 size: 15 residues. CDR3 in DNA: TGTGCCAGCAGACAAACAGCGGGGCGGCAGAATGAGCAGTTCTTC. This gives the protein CASRQTAGRQNEQFF. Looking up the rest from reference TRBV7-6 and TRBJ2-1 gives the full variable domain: GAGVSQSPRYKVTKRGQDVALRCDPISGHVSLYWYRQALGQGPEFLTYFNYEAQQDKSGLPNDRFSAERPEGSISTLTIQRTEQRDSAMYRCASRQTAGRQNEQFFGPGTRLTVL.

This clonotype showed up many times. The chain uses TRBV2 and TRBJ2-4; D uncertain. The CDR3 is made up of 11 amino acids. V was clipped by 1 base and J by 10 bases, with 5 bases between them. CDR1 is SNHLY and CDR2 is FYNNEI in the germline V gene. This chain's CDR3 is CASSEVTIQYF. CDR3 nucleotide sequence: TGTGCCAGCAGTGAAGTAACTATTCAGTACTTC.

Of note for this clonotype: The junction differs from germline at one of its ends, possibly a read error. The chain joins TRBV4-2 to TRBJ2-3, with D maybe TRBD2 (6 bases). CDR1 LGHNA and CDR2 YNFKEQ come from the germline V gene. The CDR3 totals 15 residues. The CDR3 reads CASTQMGGGTDTQYF. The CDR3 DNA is TGTGCCAGCACCCAAATGGGCGGGGGCACAGATACGCAGTATTTT.

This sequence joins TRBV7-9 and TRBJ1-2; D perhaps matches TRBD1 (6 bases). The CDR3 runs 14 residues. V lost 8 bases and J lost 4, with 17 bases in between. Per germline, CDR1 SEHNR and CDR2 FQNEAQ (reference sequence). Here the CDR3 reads CASQHQGRSYGYTF. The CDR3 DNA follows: TGTGCCAGCCAACATCAGGGGCGCAGCTATGGCTACACCTTC.

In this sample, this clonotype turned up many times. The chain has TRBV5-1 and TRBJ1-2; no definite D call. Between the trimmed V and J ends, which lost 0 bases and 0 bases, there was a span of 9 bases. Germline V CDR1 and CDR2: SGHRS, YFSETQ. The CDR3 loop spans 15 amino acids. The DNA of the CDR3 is TGCGCCAGCAGCTTGGGGGCAGAGTCTAACTATGGCTACACCTTC. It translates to CASSLGAESNYGYTF.

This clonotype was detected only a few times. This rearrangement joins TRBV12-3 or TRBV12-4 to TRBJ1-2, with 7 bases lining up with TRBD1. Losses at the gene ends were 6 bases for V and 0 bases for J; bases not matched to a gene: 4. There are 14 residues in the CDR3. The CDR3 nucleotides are TGTGCCAGCAGCGGACAGGTAGCTAACTATGGCTACACCTTC. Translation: CASSGQVANYGYTF.

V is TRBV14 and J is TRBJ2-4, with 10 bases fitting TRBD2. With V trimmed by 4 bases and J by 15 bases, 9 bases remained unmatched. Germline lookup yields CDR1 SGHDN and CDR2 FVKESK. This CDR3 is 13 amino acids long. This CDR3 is CASSPRLAGTSYF. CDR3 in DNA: TGTGCCAGCAGCCCCAGACTAGCGGGCACGTCGTACTTC.